The present T cell receptor beta chain was sequenced within a study of early T cells in non-severe SARS-CoV-2 infection. Study information: Chains from this unsorted whole-blood bulk RNA could not be paired. Whole-study findings and limits: Comparison of clonotypes with VDJdb favored anti-spike CD8 responses while missing private and CD4 specificities.

Germline values: CDR1 SGHTA, CDR2 FQGNSA. The CDR3 runs 14 residues. V was trimmed by 5 bases and J by 9 bases, leaving 19 bases between them. TCRdb redid the calling of the 5' RACE reads with MiXCR, one entry per CDR3 protein. The table has 69,000 or so distinct CDR3 sequences, 9.5% seen once. This clonotype was detected only a few times. Its antigen is still unknown. Material: whole blood. J is TRBJ1-2 and V is TRBV7-2; no reliable D call. The TCR originated in an adult who was a healthcare worker with PCR-confirmed SARS-CoV-2 infection or an uninfected control (not recorded which). CDR3 in amino acids: CASSASTTAPSYTF. CDR3 sequence (DNA): TGTGCCAGCAGCGCATCAACTACGGCTCCAAGCTACACCTTC.